This is a list of T cell receptor beta chains from one sample in a study of blood T cell repertoires in COVID-19. Produced via immunoSEQ multiplex PCR; TCRdb's table is partial and in-frame only. The sample carries roughly 500,000 clones, 89% recorded once. The sample was peripheral blood. Receptors were obtained from a man younger than 35 with COVID-19, enrolled during active disease. CDR3s include the opening cysteine and the closing phenylalanine or tryptophan. Each record gives: V gene, J gene, clone size, D gene, CDR3 protein, CDR3 DNA. The D gene is left open where the match is weak. Clone size is given for some rows only: seen once, a few or many times, or a class if the clone is expanded.

V: TRBV11-2
J: TRBJ2-2
size: .
D: TRBD1
CDR3: CASSSPRDRALTGELFF
DNA: TGTGCCAGCAGTTCGCCCCGGGACAGGGCCCTCACCGGGGAGCTGTTTTTT

V: TRBV21-1
J: TRBJ1-1
size: .
D: .
CDR3: CASSPPGQGSTEAFF
DNA: TGTGCCAGCAGCCCGCCGGGACAGGGGTCCACTGAAGCTTTCTTT

V: TRBV19
J: TRBJ1-3
size: once
D: .
CDR3: CASQDRQTGNTIYF
DNA: TGTGCCAGTCAGGACAGACAAACGGGAAACACCATATATTTT

V: TRBV6-1
J: TRBJ1-2
size: .
D: TRBD1
CDR3: CASSEWDRGVGYTF
DNA: TGTGCCAGCAGTGAATGGGACAGGGGAGTCGGCTACACCTTC

V: TRBV7-9
J: TRBJ1-3
size: .
D: .
CDR3: CASSSTLTGSGNTIYF
DNA: TGTGCCAGCAGCTCCACACTAACAGGGTCTGGAAACACCATATATTTT

V: TRBV6-5
J: TRBJ2-7
size: .
D: TRBD1
CDR3: CASSLDRAVDEQYF
DNA: TGTGCCAGCAGTTTGGACAGGGCGGTGGACGAGCAGTACTTC

V: TRBV18
J: TRBJ1-3
size: .
D: .
CDR3: CASSPARDKIFGNTIYF
DNA: TGTGCCAGCTCACCTGCAAGGGACAAAATTTTTGGAAACACCATATATTTT

V: TRBV2
J: TRBJ2-7
size: .
D: TRBD1
CDR3: CASSARQGAYEQYF
DNA: TGTGCCAGCAGTGCCCGGCAGGGGGCCTACGAGCAGTACTTC

V: TRBV7-8
J: TRBJ2-6
size: .
D: .
CDR3: CASSGPGANVLTF
DNA: TGTGCCAGCAGCGGCCCTGGGGCCAACGTCCTGACTTTC

V: TRBV11-2
J: TRBJ1-1
size: .
D: .
CDR3: CASSLFSGPGGTEAFF
DNA: TGTGCCAGCAGCTTATTCTCAGGGCCAGGAGGGACTGAAGCTTTCTTT

V: TRBV5-1
J: TRBJ2-5
size: .
D: TRBD1
CDR3: CASSLGQGISQETQYF
DNA: TGCGCCAGCAGCTTGGGACAGGGGATATCACAAGAGACCCAGTACTTC

V: TRBV4-1
J: TRBJ2-1
size: .
D: TRBD2
CDR3: CASSQGLAGRYNEQFF
DNA: TGCGCCAGCAGCCAAGGTCTAGCGGGGAGATACAATGAGCAGTTCTTC

V: TRBV5-1
J: TRBJ1-1
size: once
D: TRBD1
CDR3: CASSLEGTGGLGTEAFF
DNA: TGCGCCAGCAGCTTGGAAGGGACAGGGGGCTTGGGCACTGAAGCTTTCTTT

V: TRBV19
J: TRBJ2-3
size: .
D: TRBD2
CDR3: CASSSPREATDTQYF
DNA: TGTGCCAGTAGTAGTCCACGGGAGGCCACAGATACGCAGTATTTT

V: TRBV29-1
J: TRBJ2-1
size: once
D: TRBD2
CDR3: CSVEGLAGLNEQFF
DNA: TGCAGCGTTGAAGGACTAGCGGGACTAAATGAGCAGTTCTTC

V: TRBV24-1
J: TRBJ2-2
size: .
D: .
CDR3: CATSDFFFFGQPWNTGELFF
DNA: TGTGCCACCAGTGATTTTTTCTTTTTTGGGCAGCCATGGAACACCGGGGAGCTGTTTTTT

V: TRBV2
J: TRBJ2-5
size: .
D: TRBD2
CDR3: CASSAGGQETQYF
DNA: TGTGCCAGCAGTGCGGGGGGGCAAGAGACCCAGTACTTC

V: TRBV19
J: TRBJ2-3
size: .
D: TRBD2
CDR3: CASKPAGGGDTQYF
DNA: TGTGCCAGTAAACCAGCGGGAGGAGGGGATACGCAGTATTTT

V: TRBV6-5
J: TRBJ2-3
size: .
D: .
CDR3: CASSYPNTDTQYF
DNA: TGTGCCAGCAGTTACCCTAACACAGATACGCAGTATTTT

V: TRBV18
J: TRBJ2-1
size: .
D: TRBD2
CDR3: CASSPTERLAGVEQFF
DNA: TGTGCCAGCTCACCAACCGAGAGACTAGCGGGAGTTGAGCAGTTCTTC

V: TRBV28
J: TRBJ1-4
size: .
D: TRBD1
CDR3: CASRRTGALNEKLFF
DNA: TGTGCCAGCAGACGGACAGGGGCACTTAATGAAAAACTGTTTTTT

V: TRBV7-9
J: TRBJ1-4
size: .
D: .
CDR3: CASSEGVNEKLFF
DNA: TGTGCCAGTTCGGAGGGAGTTAATGAAAAACTGTTTTTT

V: TRBV6-5
J: TRBJ2-2
size: .
D: .
CDR3: CASKSTRSGGELFF
DNA: TGTGCCAGCAAGTCAACCCGGAGTGGCGGGGAGCTGTTTTTT

V: TRBV7-9
J: TRBJ2-3
size: .
D: .
CDR3: CASSEGGWDTQYF
DNA: TGTGCCAGCAGCGAGGGAGGTTGGGATACGCAGTATTTT

V: TRBV5-5
J: TRBJ2-3
size: .
D: .
CDR3: CASGNRVTQYF
DNA: TGTGCCAGCGGGAACAGGGTTACGCAGTATTTT

V: TRBV4-1
J: TRBJ2-1
size: .
D: TRBD2
CDR3: CASSPLRLADTWNEQFF
DNA: TGCGCCAGCAGCCCCTTGAGACTAGCAGACACTTGGAATGAGCAGTTCTTC

V: TRBV3-1/TRBV3-2
J: TRBJ1-2
size: .
D: .
CDR3: CASRREGGYGYTF
DNA: TGTGCCAGCCGGCGGGAAGGCGGCTATGGCTACACCTTC

V: TRBV12-3/TRBV12-4
J: TRBJ2-1
size: .
D: TRBD2
CDR3: CASSWTRVYEQFF
DNA: TGTGCCAGCAGCTGGACTAGGGTCTATGAGCAGTTCTTC

V: TRBV9
J: TRBJ2-2
size: .
D: TRBD1
CDR3: CASSPRGPSDRDETGELFF
DNA: TGTGCCAGCAGCCCGAGAGGACCATCGGACAGGGATGAAACCGGGGAGCTGTTTTTT

V: TRBV7-9
J: TRBJ1-2
size: .
D: TRBD1
CDR3: CASTRQGRNYGYTF
DNA: TGTGCCAGCACCAGACAGGGGCGGAACTATGGCTACACCTTC

V: TRBV9
J: TRBJ1-4
size: .
D: .
CDR3: CASSVGRTANEKLFF
DNA: TGTGCCAGCAGCGTAGGGCGGACAGCCAATGAAAAACTGTTTTTT

V: TRBV3-1/TRBV3-2
J: TRBJ1-2
size: .
D: TRBD1
CDR3: CASSQTGLGYGYTF
DNA: TGTGCCAGCAGCCAGACAGGGCTCGGCTATGGCTACACCTTC

V: TRBV19
J: TRBJ1-1
size: .
D: TRBD1
CDR3: CASSTPTGTGLVFTEAFF
DNA: TGTGCCAGTAGTACCCCGACCGGGACAGGGTTGGTATTCACTGAAGCTTTCTTT

V: TRBV14
J: TRBJ2-5
size: .
D: TRBD2
CDR3: CASSQELAGPRETQYF
DNA: TGTGCCAGCAGCCAAGAGTTAGCGGGGCCGAGGGAGACCCAGTACTTC

V: TRBV11-2
J: TRBJ2-7
size: once
D: .
CDR3: CASSTWGDEQYF
DNA: TGTGCCAGCAGCACATGGGGGGACGAGCAGTACTTC

V: TRBV28
J: TRBJ1-5
size: .
D: .
CDR3: CASTEGLHNQPQHF
DNA: TGTGCCAGCACCGAGGGACTCCACAATCAGCCCCAGCATTTT

V: TRBV18
J: TRBJ2-7
size: once
D: TRBD1
CDR3: CASSPETGEYEQYF
DNA: TGTGCCAGCTCACCCGAAACAGGGGAGTACGAGCAGTACTTC

V: TRBV5-6
J: TRBJ2-5
size: once
D: TRBD2
CDR3: CASSFGLAGRETQYF
DNA: TGTGCCAGCAGCTTCGGGCTAGCGGGGCGGGAGACCCAGTACTTC

V: TRBV6-5
J: TRBJ2-7
size: once
D: TRBD2
CDR3: CAVALGGGYEQYF
DNA: TGTGCCGTCGCCCTCGGGGGAGGGTACGAGCAGTACTTC

V: TRBV7-9
J: TRBJ2-1
size: .
D: TRBD2
CDR3: CASSPPGLEQFF
DNA: TGTGCCAGCAGCCCACCGGGACTAGAGCAGTTCTTC